Below are 32 T cell receptor beta chains sequenced from a single sample in a study of T cell responses to AZD1222 COVID-19 vaccine. Assay: immunoSEQ multiplex PCR; the TCRdb copy retains only in-frame clones and omits some. The top ten clones hold 7.5% of a sample with approximately 120,000 clones, over 80% of them seen once. Specimen: peripheral blood, collected on day 0 of AZD1222 vaccination. The receptor set was obtained from an adult in good health.

CDR3 sequence reads: CASSHPFALQGNGYTF. CDR3 bases: TGTGCCAGCAGCCATCCCTTCGCTTTACAGGGTAATGGCTACACCTTC. The chain has TRBV3-1 (or the pseudogene TRBV3-2) and TRBJ1-2, with D possibly TRBD1 on 6 matching bases. Trimming shortened V by 3 bases and J by 6 bases, and 20 bases separated the two germline ends. The V gene's germline CDR1 is LGHDT and CDR2 YNNKEL (reference sequence). This CDR3 has 16 amino acids.

This clone was observed a single time. CDR3 sequence: CSVVKRSLGEQYF. In DNA, the CDR3 is TGCAGCGTTGTTAAGCGTTCTTTAGGGGAGCAGTACTTC. V and J are TRBV29-1 and TRBJ2-7; D uncertain. Trimming left V 4 bases short and J 7 bases short, with 17 bases between. Germline lookup yields CDR1 SQVTM and CDR2 ANQGSEA. This CDR3 contains 13 residues.

This chain links TRBV9 with TRBJ2-1; D remains ambiguous. Between the trimmed V and J ends, which lost 0 bases and 8 bases, there was a span of 9 bases. Per germline, CDR1 SGDLS and CDR2 YYNGEE. This CDR3 has 13 residues. CDR3: CASSVGPGDEQFF. The CDR3 DNA reads as TGTGCCAGCAGCGTAGGTCCCGGTGATGAGCAGTTCTTC.

The chain links TRBV10-1 to TRBJ2-3; tentative D call: TRBD2 (6 bases). The CDR3 totals 13 residues. Germline loops: CDR1 WNHNN, CDR2 SYGVQD (reference sequence). Trimming left V 4 bases short and J 5 bases short, with 10 bases between. The CDR3 is CASSVPGGDTQYF. The CDR3 DNA follows: TGCGCCAGCAGTGTGCCCGGGGGAGATACGCAGTATTTT.

The CDR3 region has the DNA TGTGCCAGCAGCTTGGAGGGTTCCATCAATCAGCCCCAGCATTTT. Translation gives CASSLEGSINQPQHF. V and J are TRBV7-9 and TRBJ1-5, with D hard to call. Looked up from germline, CDR1 is SEHNR and CDR2 is FQNEAQ (reference sequence). Trimming pared 3 bases from V and 3 bases from J, leaving 12 bases between. This CDR3 is 15 amino acids long.

V and J are TRBV6-5 and TRBJ1-6; D is undetermined. Germline loops: CDR1 MNHEY, CDR2 SVGAGI. This CDR3 region has 14 residues. Between the trimmed V and J ends, which lost 4 bases and 5 bases, there was a span of 9 bases. CDR3 nucleotides: TGTGCCAGCAGTTCCTGGGCCAATAATTCACCCCTCCACTTT. Its protein product is CASSSWANNSPLHF.

The genes are TRBV13 and TRBJ1-1; tentative D call: TRBD1 (5 bases). Germline-derived CDR1 and CDR2 are PRHDT and FYEKMQ (reference sequence). The germline V and J ends were trimmed by 2 bases and 2 bases, with 12 bases remaining between them. The CDR3 consists of 15 residues. Here the CDR3 DNA reads TGTGCCAGCAGCTTACCCTCTGGGGGAAACACTGAAGCTTTCTTT. Its translation is CASSLPSGGNTEAFF.

The chain recombines TRBV15 with TRBJ1-2, with unresolved D. Germline CDR1 is LNHNV and CDR2 is YYDKDF (reference sequence). The CDR3 extends over 12 amino acids. The V and J ends lost 5 bases and 5 bases respectively, with 9 bases between them. CDR3 amino acids: CATSGEGYGYTF. The CDR3 DNA sequence: TGTGCCACCAGCGGGGAGGGTTATGGCTACACCTTC.

The chain uses TRBV4-2 and TRBJ2-5, with 7 bases fitting TRBD1. Germline CDR1 is LGHNA and CDR2 is YNFKEQ. Germline trimming cut 4 bases from V and 5 bases from J; bases unmatched to any gene: 4. This CDR3 region has 13 residues. Here the CDR3 reads CASSPHRGETQYF. CDR3 in DNA: TGTGCCAGCAGCCCGCACAGGGGCGAGACCCAGTACTTC.

The J gene is TRBJ1-4, the V gene TRBV4-3; D might be TRBD1 (5 bases). This CDR3 is 13 amino acids long. Trimming removed 3 bases from V and 8 bases from J, with 10 bases in between. The germline CDR1 and CDR2 sequences are LGHNA and YSLEER. Written as DNA, the CDR3 is TGCGCCAGCAGCCACGACAGTGGGGAAAAACTGTTTTTT. This gives the protein CASSHDSGEKLFF.

The chain has TRBV18 and TRBJ1-6; the match to TRBD1 covers 7 bases. The CDR3 sequence is 15 residues long. From germline, CDR1 is KGHSH and CDR2 LQKENI. The ends lost 6 bases at V and 9 bases at J; junction bases unmatched: 11. CDR3 in amino acids: CASSPGQVLGSPLHF. The CDR3 coding sequence is TGTGCCAGCTCGCCAGGACAGGTTTTAGGTTCACCCCTCCACTTT. Full variable domain (rest looked up from reference TRBV18 and TRBJ1-6): NAGVMQNPRHLVRRRGQEARLRCSPMKGHSHVYWYRQLPEEGLKFMVYLQKENIIDESGMPKERFSAEFPKEGPSILRIQQVVRGDSAAYFCASSPGQVLGSPLHFGNGTRLTVT.

The J gene is TRBJ1-2, the V gene TRBV5-5; the match to TRBD1 covers 7 bases. Germline CDR1 reads SGHKS; CDR2 reads YYEKEE (reference sequence). The CDR3 runs 14 residues. V lost 4 bases to trimming and J lost 2 bases; unmatched junction nucleotides: 5. The CDR3 protein is CASSPMGQNYGYTF. In DNA form, the CDR3 reads TGTGCCAGCAGCCCCATGGGACAGAACTATGGCTACACCTTC.

In this sample, this clone turned up once. An end of the junction does not agree with germline; a read error may underlie this. The rearrangement uses TRBV14 and TRBJ1-2; D perhaps matches TRBD1 (6 bases). This CDR3 comprises 12 residues. Germline values: CDR1 SGHDN, CDR2 FVKESK. This chain's CDR3 is CASSQDAARGYF. DNA of the CDR3: TGTGCCAGCAGCCAAGATGCGGCCAGGGGCTACTTC.

In regard to this clone: Other DNA variants within this sample encode the same CDR3. The chain combines TRBV18 with TRBJ1-3, with D perhaps matching TRBD1 (6 bases). The CDR3 has 16 amino acids. V lost 1 base, J lost 0 bases, and 10 bases lay in between. Germline values: CDR1 KGHSH, CDR2 LQKENI. The CDR3 sequence is CASSPQQGDSGNTIYF. The DNA for the CDR3 is TGTGCCAGCTCACCACAACAGGGAGACTCTGGAAACACCATATATTTT.

The rearrangement links TRBV6-5 to TRBJ1-1, with 7 bases lining up with TRBD1. CDR1 is MNHEY and CDR2 is SVGAGI in the germline V gene. Trimming removed 4 bases from V and 1 base from J; junction bases left unmatched: 3. The CDR3 is made up of 14 amino acids. The CDR3 is CASSLTGRNTEAFF. The DNA for the CDR3 is TGTGCCAGCAGTTTGACAGGGAGGAACACTGAAGCTTTCTTT.

This chain's CDR3 is CASSEMGTGSYTF. DNA of the CDR3: TGTGCCAGCAGTGAGATGGGTACGGGAAGCTACACCTTC. This chain connects TRBV2 to TRBJ1-2; no definite D call. Deletions cut 3 bases from V and 9 bases from J, with 14 bases between. Germline V gene sequence: CDR1 SNHLY, CDR2 FYNNEI. There are 13 residues in the CDR3.

About this clone: In the same sample, other DNA sequences code for this CDR3. The chain has TRBV7-3 and TRBJ1-1; D might be TRBD1 (6 bases). With 5 bases removed from V and 1 base from J, the gap between germline ends came to 8 bases. The CDR3 loop spans 13 amino acids. Per the germline V gene, CDR1 is SGHTA and CDR2 is FQGTGA. The CDR3 nucleotides are TGTGCCAGCAGCCGAGGGGGGAACACTGAAGCTTTCTTT. Amino acids: CASSRGGNTEAFF.

This chain joins TRBV10-3 and TRBJ2-7, with D unclear. Germline V gene lookup returns CDR1 ENHRY and CDR2 SYGVKD. The V and J ends lost 0 bases and 3 bases respectively, with 12 bases between them. CDR3 length: 15 residues. As DNA, the CDR3 is TGTGCCATCAGTGAGTCGGCAGCCCTGGACTACGAGCAGTACTTC. It translates to CAISESAALDYEQYF.

The rearrangement joins TRBV30 to TRBJ2-7; D is possibly TRBD1 or TRBD2 (5 bases each). Trimming left V 3 bases short and J 1 base short, with 10 bases between. CDR3 length: 13 amino acids. Germline CDR1 is GTSNPN and CDR2 is SVGIG (reference sequence). CDR3 in amino acids: CAWSVWGSYEQYF. The DNA for the CDR3 is TGTGCCTGGAGCGTCTGGGGGTCCTACGAGCAGTACTTC.

The chain joins TRBV5-1 to TRBJ2-1; 7 bases agree with TRBD1. Trimming removed 4 bases from V and 4 bases from J; junction bases left unmatched: 5. There are 14 residues in the CDR3. Germline CDR1 is SGHRS and CDR2 is YFSETQ. The CDR3 DNA sequence: TGCGCCAGCAGCCCGACAGGGATGTACAATGAGCAGTTCTTC. This encodes CASSPTGMYNEQFF.

This clone has only one observation. This sequence joins TRBV18 and TRBJ1-2, with 9 bases fitting TRBD1. This CDR3 is 17 amino acids long. Germline V gives CDR1 KGHSH, CDR2 LQKENI. Trimming at V came to 6 bases and at J to 0 bases, leaving 11 bases not matched to a gene. The CDR3 loop reads CASSQTGGTPSNYGYTF. The CDR3 coding sequence is TGTGCCAGCTCGCAGACAGGGGGTACACCTTCTAACTATGGCTACACCTTC.

V is TRBV7-9 and J is TRBJ1-5; D is undetermined. Germline V lookup: CDR1 SEHNR, CDR2 FQNEAQ (reference sequence). The V end lost 5 bases, the J end lost 9 bases, and 11 bases lay between the germline ends. The CDR3 is 12 amino acids. The CDR3 DNA follows: TGTGCCAGCAGCGTCGACTGGGGGCCCCAGCATTTT. Amino acids: CASSVDWGPQHF.

This clone was recorded only once. The V gene is TRBV27, the J gene TRBJ1-1; tentative D call: TRBD1 (6 bases). Germline assignment: CDR1 MNHEY and CDR2 SMNVEV (reference sequence). The CDR3 loop spans 15 amino acids. V was pared by 5 bases and J by 2 bases, with 15 bases between. The CDR3 DNA reads as TGTGCCAGCAGTAAGACTTACAGGGTTAACACTGAAGCTTTCTTT. Its translation is CASSKTYRVNTEAFF.

The chain joins TRBV19 to TRBJ1-5; no definite D call. The length of the CDR3 is 13 residues. Trimming shortened V by 6 bases and J by 6 bases, and 12 bases separated the two germline ends. Per the germline V gene, CDR1 is LNHDA and CDR2 is SQIVND (reference sequence). The CDR3 DNA follows: TGTGCCAGTAGCCCCGACACGGTTCAGCCCCAGCATTTT. Translating it yields CASSPDTVQPQHF.

V is TRBV7-9 and J is TRBJ1-3; no clear D gene. Germline values: CDR1 SEHNR, CDR2 FQNEAQ (reference sequence). This CDR3 is 14 amino acids long. Trimming shortened V by 5 bases and J by 4 bases, and 12 bases separated the two germline ends. The CDR3 coding sequence is TGTGCCAGCAGCCCTCCCTGGAAAGGAAACACCATATATTTT. Protein: CASSPPWKGNTIYF.

The chain is built from TRBV4-3 and TRBJ1-4, with D perhaps TRBD1 (6 bases). Trimming pared 0 bases from V and 5 bases from J, leaving 10 bases between. This CDR3 is built from 15 residues. Per germline, CDR1 LGHNA and CDR2 YSLEER. The CDR3 protein is CASSQDRGGNEKLFF. The DNA of the CDR3 is TGCGCCAGCAGCCAAGACAGGGGCGGGAATGAAAAACTGTTTTTT.

The chain links TRBV20-1 to TRBJ1-1; unclear D gene. Per the germline V gene, CDR1 is DFQATT and CDR2 is SNEGSKA (reference sequence). V was pared by 2 bases and J by 8 bases, with 9 bases between. This CDR3 contains 11 residues. This CDR3 is CSARRDPEAFF. CDR3 nucleotides: TGCAGTGCTAGACGAGACCCCGAAGCTTTCTTT.

This sequence joins TRBV19 and TRBJ1-4; D gene unclear. Germline-derived CDR1 and CDR2 are LNHDA and SQIVND (reference sequence). The CDR3 consists of 14 residues. Trimming removed 5 bases from V and 8 bases from J, with 15 bases in between. CDR3 DNA sequence: TGTGCCAGTAGTCCAGACATGGAATACGAAAAACTGTTTTTT. Amino acid sequence: CASSPDMEYEKLFF.

This chain's CDR3 is CASSYYRTNYGYTF. The CDR3 DNA reads TGTGCCAGCAGTTATTACAGGACCAACTATGGCTACACCTTC. The chain employs TRBV6-2 or TRBV6-3 and TRBJ1-2; a possible D gene is TRBD1 (5 bases). The germline gives CDR1 MNHEY, CDR2 SVGEGT. The ends were cut back, 3 bases at V and 2 bases at J, with 10 bases in the middle. The CDR3 runs to 14 residues.

V gene TRBV2 combines with J gene TRBJ1-1; unclear D gene. The V gene's germline CDR1 is SNHLY and CDR2 FYNNEI. Trimming left V 1 base short and J 3 bases short, with 6 bases between. This CDR3 region has 13 residues. CDR3 region: CASSEVIDTEAFF. CDR3 nucleotides: TGTGCCAGCAGTGAAGTTATTGACACTGAAGCTTTCTTT. The whole variable domain, filled in from reference TRBV2 and TRBJ1-1, reads EPEVTQTPSHQVTQMGQEVILRCVPISNHLYFYWYRQILGQKVEFLVSFYNNEISEKSEIFDDQFSVERPDGSNFTLKIRSTKLEDSAMYFCASSEVIDTEAFFGQGTRLTVV.

The rearrangement joins TRBV5-1 to TRBJ2-1; D is possibly TRBD2 (7 bases). The V end lost 7 bases, the J end lost 5 bases, and 19 bases lay between the germline ends. The CDR3 sequence is 15 residues long. Germline V gene data show CDR1 as SGHRS and CDR2 as YFSETQ. The CDR3 nucleotides are TGCGCCAGCTCCTTCGGACAGCGGGATGACAATGAGCAGTTCTTC. Residues: CASSFGQRDDNEQFF.

This clone was observed a few times. The V gene is TRBV30, the J gene TRBJ1-6; no clear D. The germline V gene has CDR1 GTSNPN and CDR2 SVGIG (reference sequence). This CDR3 has 14 amino acids. The V gene lost 3 bases and the J gene lost 4 bases, with 10 bases spanning the gap. The CDR3 DNA reads as TGTGCCTGGAGCCTTGTACAGTATAATTCACCCCTCCACTTT. Protein: CAWSLVQYNSPLHF.